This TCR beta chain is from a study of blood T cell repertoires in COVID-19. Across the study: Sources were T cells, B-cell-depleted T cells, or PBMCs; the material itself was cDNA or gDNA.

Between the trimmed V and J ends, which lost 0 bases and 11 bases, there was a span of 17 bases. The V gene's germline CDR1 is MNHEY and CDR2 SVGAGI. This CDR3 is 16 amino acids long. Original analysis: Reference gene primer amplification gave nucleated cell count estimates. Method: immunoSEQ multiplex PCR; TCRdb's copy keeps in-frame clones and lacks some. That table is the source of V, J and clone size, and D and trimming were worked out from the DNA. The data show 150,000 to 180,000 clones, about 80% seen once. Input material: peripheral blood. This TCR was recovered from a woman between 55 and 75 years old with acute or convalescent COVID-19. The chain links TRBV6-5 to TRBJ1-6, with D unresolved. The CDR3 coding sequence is TGTGCCAGCAGTTACTCGAGTGGGCCCACCTTGCCACCCCTCCACTTT. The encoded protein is CASSYSSGPTLPPLHF.